Sequencing of this T cell receptor (beta chain) was carried out in a study of CD8 T cells in ankylosing spondylitis. This CDR3 region has 17 residues. Germline trimming cut 0 bases from V and 3 bases from J; bases unmatched to any gene: 8. Per germline, CDR1 MGHRA and CDR2 YSYEKL. As the method for making TCR beta libraries, quantitative 5'-RACE with molecular barcodes was used. MiXCR, run by TCRdb on the 5' RACE reads, gives a single entry per CDR3 protein. The top ten hold about 16% of the sample, which has about 390,000 distinct CDR3 sequences, about 20% seen once. This clonotype came up a few times. The antigen is undetermined. Study conclusions and caveats: Disease-linked clones were reportedly significantly enriched in matched ankylosing spondylitis synovial fluid. As for the disease-linked clones, they showed a CD8+ phenotype and occurred at relatively low frequencies in peripheral blood. Previous work reported some of these motif variants in the synovial fluid and blood of reactive arthritis. Characteristic of ankylosing spondylitis blood, it appeared, was a TCR beta motif comprising about eight highly homologous variants.

The rearrangement uses TRBV4-1 and TRBJ2-5; 9 positions agree with TRBD1. The clonotype originates from a male donor with ankylosing spondylitis. The sequenced sample consisted of blood, either unsorted or a sorted T cell fraction (not recorded which). The CDR3 DNA sequence: TGCGCCAGCAGCCAAGATCAGGGGTGGGACAGGGAAGAGACCCAGTACTTC. It specifies CASSQDQGWDREETQYF.